This passage covers 3 T cell receptor beta chains from one sample sequenced in a study of metastatic and nonmetastatic thyroid tumors. Before thyroid surgery, none of the patients had received any treatment. From the PCR reads, TCRdb re-called clones with MiXCR. The top ten hold about 9.7% of the sample, which has about 43,000 clones, roughly 3.2% seen once. The sample consisted of blood. The receptors originated from a female donor with papillary thyroid cancer or a benign thyroid nodule (not recorded which). Some clones in this sample may be carry-over from other donors' samples.

The table lists this clone with a few counts. The CDR3 DNA reads as TGTGCCAGCAGGCAACAGGGGGCGGGCTATGGCTACACCTTC. Its translation is CASRQQGAGYGYTF. V usage is TRBV28 and J usage is TRBJ1-2; 9 positions agree with TRBD1. Unmatched junction bases numbered 6, after V lost 6 bases and J lost 4 bases. Germline CDR1 MDHEN, CDR2 SYDVKM. This CDR3 region has 14 residues.

V is TRBV20-1 and J is TRBJ1-2; TRBD1 matches at 7 bases. The CDR3 totals 16 residues. Germline-derived CDR1 and CDR2 are DFQATT and SNEGSKA (reference sequence). Trimming removed 2 bases from V and 0 bases from J; junction bases left unmatched: 9. CDR3 nucleotide sequence: TGCAGTGCTAGATTAGACAGGGTACAAGCTAACTATGGCTACACCTTC. Translated, it gives CSARLDRVQANYGYTF.

This clone has at least ten counts. The V gene is TRBV5-5, the J gene TRBJ1-5; D possibly corresponds to TRBD1 (5 bases). Trimming cost V 5 bases and J 2 bases, with 11 bases left between them. Germline lookup yields CDR1 SGHKS and CDR2 YYEKEE (reference sequence). The CDR3 spans 14 residues. CDR3 bases: TGTGCCAGCAGTACCTCGACAGGCAATCAGCCCCAGCATTTT. Translating it yields CASSTSTGNQPQHF.